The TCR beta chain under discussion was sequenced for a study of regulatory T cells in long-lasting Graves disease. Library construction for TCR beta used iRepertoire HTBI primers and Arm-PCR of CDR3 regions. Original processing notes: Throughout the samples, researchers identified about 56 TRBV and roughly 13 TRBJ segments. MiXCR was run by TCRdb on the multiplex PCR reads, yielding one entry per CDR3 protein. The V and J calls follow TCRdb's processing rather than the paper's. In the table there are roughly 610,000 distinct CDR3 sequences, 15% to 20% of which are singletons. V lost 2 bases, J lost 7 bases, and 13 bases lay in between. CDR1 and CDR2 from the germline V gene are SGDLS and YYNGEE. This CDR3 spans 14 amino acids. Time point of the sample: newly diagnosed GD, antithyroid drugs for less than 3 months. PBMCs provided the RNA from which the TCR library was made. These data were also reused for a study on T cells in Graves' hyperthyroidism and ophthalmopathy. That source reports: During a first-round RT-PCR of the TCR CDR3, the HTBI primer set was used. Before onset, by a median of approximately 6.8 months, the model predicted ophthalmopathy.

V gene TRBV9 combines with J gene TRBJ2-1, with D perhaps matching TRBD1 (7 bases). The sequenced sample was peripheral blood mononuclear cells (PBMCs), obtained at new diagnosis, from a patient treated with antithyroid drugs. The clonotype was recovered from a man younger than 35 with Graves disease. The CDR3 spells CASSVEGAGNEQFF. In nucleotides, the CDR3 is TGTGCCAGCAGCGTTGAGGGGGCGGGGAATGAGCAGTTCTTC.